Below are 30 T cell receptor beta chains sequenced from a single sample in a study of cytomegalovirus exposure and HLA in healthy donors. The PCR contained 60 Vbeta and 13 Jbeta primers. Clones were sequenced by immunoSEQ multiplex PCR, and TCRdb holds only the in-frame ones, with some missing. The sample gives around 170,000 clones, approximately 73% of which show up once; about 2.5% is in the top ten. Sequencing was carried out using PBMCs. These receptors originate from a woman younger than 45 in good health and CMV-seropositive.

The J gene is TRBJ1-2, the V gene TRBV28; TRBD1 matches at 7 bases. This CDR3 region has 13 residues. Germline CDR1 reads MDHEN; CDR2 reads SYDVKM. V lost 6 bases and J lost 3; bases outside the gene matches: 4. CDR3 sequence (DNA): TGTGCCAGCAGGTCCCAGGGGGACTATGGCTACACCTTC. As protein: CASRSQGDYGYTF.

The V gene is TRBV2, the J gene TRBJ1-1, with 11 bases aligning to TRBD1. The trim removed 8 bases at V and 7 bases at J, leaving 3 bases unmatched. Per the germline V gene, CDR1 is SNHLY and CDR2 is FYNNEI. The CDR3 sequence is 12 residues long. For the CDR3, the DNA is TGTGCCAGCCGGACAGGGGGCCTTGAAGCTTTCTTT. Its translation is CASRTGGLEAFF.

The rearrangement uses TRBV11-2 and TRBJ1-2; D remains unclear. Germline V gene data show CDR1 as SGHAT and CDR2 as FQNNGV. V dropped 5 bases and J dropped 3 bases, with 19 bases sitting between them. The CDR3 spans 16 residues. The CDR3, as DNA: TGTGCCAGCAGCCCCGTATCCGCACCCCGAGACTATGGCTACACCTTC. It encodes CASSPVSAPRDYGYTF.

The table lists this clone with a few counts. The gene calls are TRBV19 and TRBJ2-6; the D gene is possibly TRBD2 (6 bases). The V end lost 5 bases, the J end lost 2 bases, and 10 bases lay between the germline ends. CDR3 length: 15 amino acids. Germline CDR1 and CDR2: LNHDA and SQIVND (reference sequence). The CDR3 reads CASSYGEAGANVLTF. In nucleotides, the CDR3 is TGTGCCAGTAGTTACGGGGAGGCTGGGGCCAACGTCCTGACTTTC.

The chain joins TRBV7-2 to TRBJ2-7, with unresolved D. V was trimmed by 5 bases and J by 5 bases, leaving 16 bases between them. The CDR3 length is 14 residues. The germline CDR1 and CDR2 sequences are SGHTA and FQGNSA. The CDR3 nucleotides read TGTGCCAGCAGCCGACGGTCAGGCTTTGACGAGCAGTACTTC. This gives the protein CASSRRSGFDEQYF.

About this clone itself: Other DNA sequences in this specimen translate into the identical CDR3. This chain joins TRBV28 and TRBJ1-6; TRBD1 is a possible D gene (5 bases). The CDR3 runs to 15 residues. Trimming pared 2 bases from V and 1 base from J, leaving 6 bases between. Germline CDR1 MDHEN, CDR2 SYDVKM. The CDR3 DNA reads as TGTGCCAGCAGTTTACAGGGTTCCTATAATTCACCCCTCCACTTT. This sequence encodes CASSLQGSYNSPLHF.

In nucleotides, the CDR3 is TGTGCCAGCAGCCGACTAGCGGGTGATTACGAGCAGTACTTC. Translated: CASSRLAGDYEQYF. This chain links TRBV7-2 with TRBJ2-7; TRBD2 agrees at 10 bases. V gave up 5 bases and J gave up 4 bases; unmatched junction bases: 5. This CDR3 comprises 14 residues. Germline V gene lookup returns CDR1 SGHTA and CDR2 FQGNSA.

The CDR3: CASSFPGTQPQHF. The CDR3 DNA is TGTGCCAGCAGCTTCCCGGGTACTCAGCCCCAGCATTTT. The chain carries TRBV7-9 and TRBJ1-5, with D uncertain. CDR1 and CDR2 (germline): SEHNR, FQNEAQ (reference sequence). Trimming took 3 bases from V and 6 from J, leaving 9 bases between them. CDR3 length: 13 residues.

The chain employs TRBV19 and TRBJ2-1, with 11 bases aligning to TRBD2. There are 15 residues in the CDR3. V was clipped by 7 bases and J by 1 base; unmatched bases: 3. CDR1 and CDR2 from the germline V gene are LNHDA and SQIVND (reference sequence). This CDR3 reads CASTASGGSYNEQFF. The CDR3, as DNA: TGTGCCAGTACCGCTAGCGGGGGGTCCTACAATGAGCAGTTCTTC.

The genes are TRBV5-1 and TRBJ2-1; 10 nucleotides agree with TRBD2. This CDR3 has 16 amino acids. The germline V gene has CDR1 SGHRS and CDR2 YFSETQ. V lost 0 bases and J lost 6; bases outside the gene matches: 6. The CDR3 DNA is TGCGCCAGCAGCTTGGATCCAGCGGGGGGGCCCAATGAGCAGTTCTTC. It is translated as CASSLDPAGGPNEQFF.

V and J are TRBV28 and TRBJ1-6; perhaps TRBD1 as D (6 bases). The CDR3 is 15 residues long. Germline loops: CDR1 MDHEN, CDR2 SYDVKM. The ends were cut back, 6 bases at V and 6 bases at J, with 15 bases in the middle. The CDR3 region has the DNA TGTGCCAGCAGAAACCCCGGGACAACTAATTCACCCCTCCACTTT. Translated, it gives CASRNPGTTNSPLHF.

This chain joins TRBV7-3 and TRBJ2-1; 15 nucleotides line up with TRBD2. Trimming took 2 bases from V and 7 from J; bases not matched to a gene: 9. The CDR3 length is 18 residues. Germline assignment: CDR1 SGHTA and CDR2 FQGTGA. CDR3 sequence: CASSLFATGTSGRNEQFF. The CDR3 nucleotides read TGTGCCAGCAGCTTATTTGCAACCGGGACTAGCGGGAGGAATGAGCAGTTCTTC.

The chain employs TRBV4-1 and TRBJ2-1, with a possible D match to TRBD1 (6 bases). The CDR3 spans 14 residues. V gave up 4 bases and J gave up 6 bases, with 13 bases separating them. The germline V gene has CDR1 MGHRA and CDR2 YSYEKL. The CDR3 DNA reads as TGCGCCAGCAGCCCCTTAATGGACAGCAATGAGCAGTTCTTC. Translation gives CASSPLMDSNEQFF.

V is TRBV2 and J is TRBJ2-4; possible D gene TRBD1, 7 bases. There are 15 residues in the CDR3. The germline V gene encodes CDR1 SNHLY and CDR2 FYNNEI. The germline V and J ends were trimmed by 4 bases and 2 bases, with 12 bases remaining between them. DNA for the CDR3: TGTGCCAGCAGTGGGGCAGGGGGGTCCAAAAACATTCAGTACTTC. It yields the protein CASSGAGGSKNIQYF.

This chain's CDR3 is CASSPTSTDTQYF. CDR3 coding DNA: TGTGCCAGCAGCCCGACTAGCACAGATACGCAGTATTTT. The rearrangement links TRBV7-2 to TRBJ2-3, with no clear D. The germline V and J ends were trimmed by 5 bases and 0 bases, with 6 bases remaining between them. Germline values: CDR1 SGHTA, CDR2 FQGNSA. This CDR3 has 13 amino acids. The whole variable domain, filled in from reference TRBV7-2 and TRBJ2-3, reads GAGVSQSPSNKVTEKGKDVELRCDPISGHTALYWYRQSLGQGLEFLIYFQGNSAPDKSGLPSDRFSAERTGGSVSTLTIQRTQQEDSAVYLCASSPTSTDTQYFGPGTRLTVL.

The chain combines TRBV6-5 with TRBJ1-2, with 9 nucleotides matching TRBD1. V lost 5 bases and J lost 4; bases outside the gene matches: 2. There are 13 residues in the CDR3. Germline V gives CDR1 MNHEY, CDR2 SVGAGI. CDR3 sequence reads: CASSEGQGYGYTF. CDR3 sequence (DNA): TGTGCCAGCAGTGAGGGACAGGGCTATGGCTACACCTTC.

This rearrangement joins TRBV18 to TRBJ2-3; D may be TRBD1 (6 bases). Germline V gene data show CDR1 as KGHSH and CDR2 as LQKENI. The V end was cut by 1 base, the J end by 0 bases, with 11 bases between. This CDR3 spans 16 amino acids. CDR3 bases: TGTGCCAGCTCACCACTTTACAGGGCGAGCACAGATACGCAGTATTTT. Amino acids: CASSPLYRASTDTQYF.

The chain links TRBV5-6 to TRBJ2-7; the D gene is possibly TRBD1 (5 bases). This CDR3 spans 14 amino acids. Per germline, CDR1 SGHDT and CDR2 YYEEEE. V gave up 1 base and J gave up 0 bases, with 8 bases separating them. The CDR3 sequence is CASSLWGTSYEQYF. CDR3 DNA sequence: TGTGCCAGCAGCTTGTGGGGCACCTCCTACGAGCAGTACTTC.

The chain joins TRBV27 to TRBJ2-5; D may be TRBD2 (5 bases). The CDR3 has 14 residues. Per germline, CDR1 MNHEY and CDR2 SMNVEV (reference sequence). V was pared by 8 bases and J by 3 bases, with 16 bases between. As DNA, the CDR3 is TGTGCCAGCCGCCCCACGAGGGTTGAAGAGACCCAGTACTTC. Encoded protein: CASRPTRVEETQYF.

The chain joins TRBV11-2 to TRBJ1-1; tentative D call: TRBD1 (5 bases). V lost 5 bases and J lost 1, with 8 bases in between. Germline lookup yields CDR1 SGHAT and CDR2 FQNNGV. This CDR3 is built from 13 residues. CDR3 nucleotides: TGTGCCAGCAGCATACAGGAGAACACTGAAGCTTTCTTT. Translating it yields CASSIQENTEAFF.

This clone was seen a few times. The chain recombines TRBV5-1 with TRBJ2-5, with D unclear. The CDR3 extends over 15 amino acids. V was trimmed by 3 bases and J by 4 bases, leaving 16 bases between them. Germline-derived CDR1 and CDR2 are SGHRS and YFSETQ. The CDR3 DNA reads as TGCGCCAGCAGCTCCGCCTTAGGAGCGCCAGAGACCCAGTACTTC. Amino acid sequence: CASSSALGAPETQYF.

The CDR3 here is CASSIGDRVGYTF. The CDR3 region has the DNA TGTGCCAGCAGCATTGGGGACAGGGTCGGCTACACCTTC. The rearrangement joins TRBV9 to TRBJ1-2, with 9 bases matching TRBD1. The ends lost 4 bases at V and 8 bases at J; junction bases unmatched: 6. The CDR3 totals 13 residues. The V gene's germline CDR1 is SGDLS and CDR2 YYNGEE.

The chain's CDR3 is CASSGRTGNSPLHF. Written as DNA, the CDR3 is TGTGCCAGCAGCGGGAGGACCGGCAATTCACCCCTCCACTTT. This sequence joins TRBV6-5 and TRBJ1-6; D unclear. The ends were cut back, 6 bases at V and 7 bases at J, with 13 bases in the middle. Germline CDR1 reads MNHEY; CDR2 reads SVGAGI. CDR3 length: 14 residues.

The V gene is TRBV5-1, the J gene TRBJ1-4; tentative D call: TRBD1 (6 bases). The CDR3 length is 14 residues. Trimming took 0 bases from V and 4 from J, leaving 7 bases between them. CDR1 SGHRS and CDR2 YFSETQ come from the germline V gene. CDR3 bases: TGCGCCAGCAGCTTGGCAGGGGATAATGAAAAACTGTTTTTT. Translated: CASSLAGDNEKLFF.

Here the CDR3 reads CASSPPRQGTGELFF. The CDR3 DNA is TGTGCCAGCTCACCGCCTAGACAGGGCACCGGGGAGCTGTTTTTT. The rearrangement links TRBV18 to TRBJ2-2, with TRBD1 matching 7 bases. CDR3 length equals 15 residues. Trimming cost V 3 bases and J 4 bases; bases outside gene matches: 5. Looked up from germline, CDR1 is KGHSH and CDR2 is LQKENI. The whole variable domain, remainder taken from reference TRBV18 and TRBJ2-2, is NAGVMQNPRHLVRRRGQEARLRCSPMKGHSHVYWYRQLPEEGLKFMVYLQKENIIDESGMPKERFSAEFPKEGPSILRIQQVVRGDSAAYFCASSPPRQGTGELFFGEGSRLTVL.

This chain joins TRBV7-3 and TRBJ2-1; TRBD2 matches at 11 bases. V shed 5 bases and J 4 bases; nucleotides not matched to a gene: 7. The CDR3 runs to 16 residues. Germline assignment: CDR1 SGHTA and CDR2 FQGTGA. Here the CDR3 reads CASSPTGTSGYNEQFF. CDR3 nucleotide sequence: TGTGCCAGCAGCCCGACCGGGACTAGCGGATACAATGAGCAGTTCTTC.

The chain's CDR3 is CASSAIAGGPGEQYF. In DNA, the CDR3 is TGTGCCAGCAGCGCTATAGCGGGGGGGCCGGGCGAGCAGTACTTC. V is TRBV9 and J is TRBJ2-7; 11 bases match TRBD2. CDR3 length: 15 residues. The germline gives CDR1 SGDLS, CDR2 YYNGEE. Germline trimming cut 3 bases from V and 6 bases from J; bases unmatched to any gene: 8.

The chain has TRBV9 and TRBJ2-2; D call uncertain. V lost 0 bases to trimming and J lost 8 bases, with 8 bases between them. The CDR3 spans 13 residues. The V gene's germline CDR1 is SGDLS and CDR2 YYNGEE. CDR3 amino acids: CASSVELSGELFF. The DNA of the CDR3 is TGTGCCAGCAGCGTAGAACTGTCAGGGGAGCTGTTTTTT.

V gene TRBV27 combines with J gene TRBJ2-3, with 8 bases identical to TRBD2. Looked up from germline, CDR1 is MNHEY and CDR2 is SMNVEV (reference sequence). The V segment lost 0 bases and the J segment 11 bases; nucleotides outside the gene matches: 7. This CDR3 is built from 14 residues. The CDR3 coding sequence is TGTGCCAGCAGTTTATCCCGGGGGGGCAACGGGCAGTATTTT. It codes for CASSLSRGGNGQYF.

The J gene is TRBJ2-7, the V gene TRBV11-3, with a tentative D call TRBD2 (6 bases). The CDR3 is 16 amino acids. Between the trimmed V and J ends, which lost 5 bases and 3 bases, there was a span of 20 bases. Germline V lookup: CDR1 SGHNT, CDR2 YENEEA. The CDR3 sequence: CASSHRLAGSSYEQYF. The CDR3 DNA reads as TGTGCCAGCAGCCATCGTCTTGCGGGGAGTAGCTACGAGCAGTACTTC.